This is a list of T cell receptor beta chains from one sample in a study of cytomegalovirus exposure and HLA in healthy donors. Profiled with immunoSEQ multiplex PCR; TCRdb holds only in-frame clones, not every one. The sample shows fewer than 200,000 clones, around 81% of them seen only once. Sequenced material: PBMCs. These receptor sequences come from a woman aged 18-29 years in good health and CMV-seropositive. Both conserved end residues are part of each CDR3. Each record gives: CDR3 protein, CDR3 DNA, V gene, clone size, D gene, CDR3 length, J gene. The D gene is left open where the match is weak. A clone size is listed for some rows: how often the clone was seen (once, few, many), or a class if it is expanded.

CDR3 protein: CASSWRDTGELFF
CDR3 DNA: TGTGCCAGCAGTTGGAGGGACACCGGGGAGCTGTTTTTT
V gene: TRBV2
clone size: once
D gene: NA
CDR3 length: 13
J gene: TRBJ2-2

CDR3 protein: CASRRRQGHYNEQFF
CDR3 DNA: TGTGCCAGCAGACGTAGACAGGGCCACTACAATGAGCAGTTCTTC
V gene: TRBV2
clone size: NA
D gene: TRBD1
CDR3 length: 15
J gene: TRBJ2-1

CDR3 protein: CASSRTSGGFSADTQYF
CDR3 DNA: TGTGCCAGCAGCAGGACTAGCGGGGGGTTTTCGGCGGATACGCAGTATTTT
V gene: TRBV5-4
clone size: NA
D gene: TRBD2
CDR3 length: 17
J gene: TRBJ2-3

CDR3 protein: CASSLGSGQETQYF
CDR3 DNA: TGCGCCAGCAGCTTGGGTAGCGGCCAAGAGACCCAGTACTTC
V gene: TRBV5-1
clone size: NA
D gene: NA
CDR3 length: 14
J gene: TRBJ2-5

CDR3 protein: CASSLWQGVSYEQYF
CDR3 DNA: TGTGCCAGCAGCTTATGGCAGGGTGTATCTTACGAGCAGTACTTC
V gene: TRBV7-3
clone size: NA
D gene: NA
CDR3 length: 15
J gene: TRBJ2-7

CDR3 protein: CASSTPGGYTEAFF
CDR3 DNA: TGTGCCAGCAGTACCCCGGGGGGGTATACTGAAGCTTTCTTT
V gene: TRBV6-6
clone size: NA
D gene: NA
CDR3 length: 14
J gene: TRBJ1-1

CDR3 protein: CASSEGTYNEQFF
CDR3 DNA: TGTGCCAGCAGTGAAGGTACATACAATGAGCAGTTCTTC
V gene: TRBV2
clone size: NA
D gene: NA
CDR3 length: 13
J gene: TRBJ2-1

CDR3 protein: CAISGTGQKNTEAFF
CDR3 DNA: TGTGCCATCAGTGGAACGGGACAAAAGAACACTGAAGCTTTCTTT
V gene: TRBV10-3
clone size: NA
D gene: NA
CDR3 length: 15
J gene: TRBJ1-1

CDR3 protein: CASSLDRPPQGQYF
CDR3 DNA: TGTGCCAGCAGTTTAGACAGGCCACCCCAGGGCCAGTACTTC
V gene: TRBV28
clone size: NA
D gene: NA
CDR3 length: 14
J gene: TRBJ2-5

CDR3 protein: CASSPYKRARGRSEQYF
CDR3 DNA: TGTGCCAGCAGCCCTTACAAGAGGGCGCGGGGACGAAGCGAGCAGTACTTC
V gene: TRBV5-6
clone size: NA
D gene: NA
CDR3 length: 17
J gene: TRBJ2-7

CDR3 protein: CASSEAGRGNYGYTF
CDR3 DNA: TGTGCCAGCAGTGAAGCTGGCAGGGGGAACTATGGCTACACCTTC
V gene: TRBV2
clone size: NA
D gene: TRBD1
CDR3 length: 15
J gene: TRBJ1-2

CDR3 protein: CASSHDGSGTGRDTQYF
CDR3 DNA: TGTGCCAGCAGCCACGACGGGTCCGGGACAGGGCGAGATACGCAGTATTTT
V gene: TRBV7-3
clone size: NA
D gene: TRBD1
CDR3 length: 17
J gene: TRBJ2-3

CDR3 protein: CASSLDSIKQFF
CDR3 DNA: TGTGCCAGCAGCCTGGACAGCATAAAGCAGTTCTTC
V gene: TRBV5-5
clone size: NA
D gene: NA
CDR3 length: 12
J gene: TRBJ2-1

CDR3 protein: CASSRTGGQSDTQYF
CDR3 DNA: TGTGCCAGCAGCCGGACAGGGGGTCAGTCAGATACGCAGTATTTT
V gene: TRBV7-6
clone size: NA
D gene: TRBD1
CDR3 length: 15
J gene: TRBJ2-3

CDR3 protein: CASTPRGTSDVGELFF
CDR3 DNA: TGTGCCAGCACCCCGAGAGGGACTAGCGATGTCGGGGAGCTGTTTTTT
V gene: TRBV5-6
clone size: NA
D gene: TRBD2
CDR3 length: 16
J gene: TRBJ2-2

CDR3 protein: CATSGLDSSTNEKLFF
CDR3 DNA: TGTGCCACCAGCGGTCTAGACAGCTCAACTAATGAAAAACTGTTTTTT
V gene: TRBV15
clone size: few
D gene: NA
CDR3 length: 16
J gene: TRBJ1-4

CDR3 protein: CASSLEVAGGLSEQFF
CDR3 DNA: TGTGCCAGCAGCTTAGAGGTAGCGGGGGGGCTTAGCGAGCAGTTCTTC
V gene: TRBV7-2
clone size: NA
D gene: TRBD2
CDR3 length: 16
J gene: TRBJ2-1

CDR3 protein: CASSLESRQPYEQYF
CDR3 DNA: TGTGCCAGCAGCTTAGAGTCCAGACAGCCCTACGAGCAGTACTTC
V gene: TRBV7-2
clone size: NA
D gene: NA
CDR3 length: 15
J gene: TRBJ2-7

CDR3 protein: CASQAGGAGTGELFF
CDR3 DNA: TGTGCCAGCCAAGCGGGGGGCGCTGGCACCGGGGAGCTGTTTTTT
V gene: TRBV11-3
clone size: NA
D gene: TRBD2
CDR3 length: 15
J gene: TRBJ2-2

CDR3 protein: CASSPFARGPGNNEQFF
CDR3 DNA: TGTGCCAGCTCACCATTTGCGCGGGGGCCAGGAAACAATGAGCAGTTCTTC
V gene: TRBV18
clone size: NA
D gene: NA
CDR3 length: 17
J gene: TRBJ2-1

CDR3 protein: CASSPPGQSYNEQFF
CDR3 DNA: TGTGCCAGCTCACCCCCGGGACAGTCCTACAATGAGCAGTTCTTC
V gene: TRBV18
clone size: NA
D gene: TRBD1
CDR3 length: 15
J gene: TRBJ2-1

CDR3 protein: CASSLEVLHSGANVLTF
CDR3 DNA: TGTGCCAGCAGCTTGGAAGTACTGCACTCTGGGGCCAACGTCCTGACTTTC
V gene: TRBV5-6
clone size: NA
D gene: NA
CDR3 length: 17
J gene: TRBJ2-6

CDR3 protein: CASSVVAVNSPLHF
CDR3 DNA: TGTGCCAGCAGCGTAGTAGCGGTTAATTCACCCCTCCACTTT
V gene: TRBV9
clone size: few
D gene: NA
CDR3 length: 14
J gene: TRBJ1-6

CDR3 protein: CASSLQGENSPLHF
CDR3 DNA: TGTGCCAGCAGCTTGCAGGGGGAAAATTCACCCCTCCACTTT
V gene: TRBV5-4
clone size: NA
D gene: TRBD1
CDR3 length: 14
J gene: TRBJ1-6

CDR3 protein: CASSIAGGPRAPSTDTQYF
CDR3 DNA: TGTGCCAGTAGTATAGCGGGGGGTCCCCGAGCCCCCAGCACAGATACGCAGTATTTT
V gene: TRBV19
clone size: NA
D gene: TRBD2
CDR3 length: 19
J gene: TRBJ2-3

CDR3 protein: CASSRGQGAGGELFF
CDR3 DNA: TGTGCCAGCAGCCGAGGACAGGGGGCTGGCGGGGAGCTGTTTTTT
V gene: TRBV6-4
clone size: NA
D gene: TRBD1
CDR3 length: 15
J gene: TRBJ2-2

CDR3 protein: CSVEGRGENTIYF
CDR3 DNA: TGCAGCGTTGAAGGCAGGGGTGAAAACACCATATATTTT
V gene: TRBV29-1
clone size: few
D gene: NA
CDR3 length: 13
J gene: TRBJ1-3

CDR3 protein: CASSWGDRVHTEAFF
CDR3 DNA: TGTGCCAGCAGCTGGGGGGACAGGGTGCACACTGAAGCTTTCTTT
V gene: TRBV5-4
clone size: NA
D gene: TRBD1
CDR3 length: 15
J gene: TRBJ1-1

CDR3 protein: CTSSPIRGRIQYF
CDR3 DNA: TGCACCAGCAGCCCCATCAGGGGGCGAATTCAGTACTTC
V gene: TRBV1
clone size: NA
D gene: NA
CDR3 length: 13
J gene: TRBJ2-4

CDR3 protein: CATSRGSGRVSLTNSPLHF
CDR3 DNA: TGTGCCACCAGCAGAGGTTCTGGGAGGGTAAGCCTAACGAATTCACCCCTCCACTTT
V gene: TRBV15
clone size: few
D gene: NA
CDR3 length: 19
J gene: TRBJ1-6

CDR3 protein: CASSAGSQPQHF
CDR3 DNA: TGTGCCAGCAGCGCAGGGTCTCAGCCCCAGCATTTT
V gene: TRBV7-9
clone size: NA
D gene: NA
CDR3 length: 12
J gene: TRBJ1-5

CDR3 protein: CASSRRTSGEKNIQYF
CDR3 DNA: TGTGCCAGTAGCCGGCGGACTAGCGGGGAGAAAAACATTCAGTACTTC
V gene: TRBV19
clone size: NA
D gene: TRBD2
CDR3 length: 16
J gene: TRBJ2-4

CDR3 protein: CASSVSGLDTEAFF
CDR3 DNA: TGTGCCAGCAGCGTTTCAGGACTGGACACTGAAGCTTTCTTT
V gene: TRBV9
clone size: NA
D gene: NA
CDR3 length: 14
J gene: TRBJ1-1

CDR3 protein: CASRTESTIYF
CDR3 DNA: TGTGCCAGCAGAACCGAGAGCACCATATATTTT
V gene: TRBV6-5
clone size: NA
D gene: NA
CDR3 length: 11
J gene: TRBJ1-3

CDR3 protein: CASSYGGGYTDTQYF
CDR3 DNA: TGTGCCAGCAGTTACGGGGGGGGGTACACAGATACGCAGTATTTT
V gene: TRBV6-5
clone size: NA
D gene: TRBD2
CDR3 length: 15
J gene: TRBJ2-3

CDR3 protein: CASRRGAGDDEQYF
CDR3 DNA: TGTGCCAGCAGGAGAGGAGCGGGGGATGACGAGCAGTACTTC
V gene: TRBV2
clone size: NA
D gene: TRBD2
CDR3 length: 14
J gene: TRBJ2-7

CDR3 protein: CASSPGGAIGAFF
CDR3 DNA: TGTGCCAGCAGCCCAGGGGGCGCGATAGGAGCTTTCTTT
V gene: TRBV7-3
clone size: NA
D gene: TRBD1
CDR3 length: 13
J gene: TRBJ1-1

CDR3 protein: CASSAPRDGYTF
CDR3 DNA: TGTGCCAGTTCAGCACCCAGGGATGGCTACACCTTC
V gene: TRBV19
clone size: few
D gene: NA
CDR3 length: 12
J gene: TRBJ1-2

CDR3 protein: CASRQPSTGFQTHNEQFF
CDR3 DNA: TGTGCCAGCAGACAACCTTCGACCGGGTTCCAAACCCACAATGAGCAGTTCTTC
V gene: TRBV25-1
clone size: NA
D gene: NA
CDR3 length: 18
J gene: TRBJ2-1

CDR3 protein: CASRQGASTEAFF
CDR3 DNA: TGTGCCAGCAGACAGGGGGCGAGCACTGAAGCTTTCTTT
V gene: TRBV6-5
clone size: NA
D gene: TRBD1
CDR3 length: 13
J gene: TRBJ1-1

CDR3 protein: CASSLSGGGLETQYF
CDR3 DNA: TGTGCCAGCAGTTTATCGGGAGGGGGATTGGAGACCCAGTACTTC
V gene: TRBV27
clone size: NA
D gene: NA
CDR3 length: 15
J gene: TRBJ2-5

CDR3 protein: CASSEDGNYGYTF
CDR3 DNA: TGTGCCAGCAGTGAAGACGGGAACTATGGCTACACCTTC
V gene: TRBV6-1
clone size: NA
D gene: NA
CDR3 length: 13
J gene: TRBJ1-2

CDR3 protein: CASSGEGNNQPQHF
CDR3 DNA: TGTGCCAGCAGTGGTGAGGGAAACAATCAGCCCCAGCATTTT
V gene: TRBV2
clone size: once
D gene: NA
CDR3 length: 14
J gene: TRBJ1-5

CDR3 protein: CASATSQGGVYGYTF
CDR3 DNA: TGTGCCAGTGCAACATCACAGGGGGGAGTGTATGGCTACACCTTC
V gene: TRBV19
clone size: NA
D gene: TRBD1
CDR3 length: 15
J gene: TRBJ1-2

CDR3 protein: CASSVTGGPVYSGANVLTF
CDR3 DNA: TGTGCCAGCAGCGTGACAGGGGGCCCAGTTTACTCTGGGGCCAACGTCCTGACTTTC
V gene: TRBV9
clone size: NA
D gene: TRBD1
CDR3 length: 19
J gene: TRBJ2-6